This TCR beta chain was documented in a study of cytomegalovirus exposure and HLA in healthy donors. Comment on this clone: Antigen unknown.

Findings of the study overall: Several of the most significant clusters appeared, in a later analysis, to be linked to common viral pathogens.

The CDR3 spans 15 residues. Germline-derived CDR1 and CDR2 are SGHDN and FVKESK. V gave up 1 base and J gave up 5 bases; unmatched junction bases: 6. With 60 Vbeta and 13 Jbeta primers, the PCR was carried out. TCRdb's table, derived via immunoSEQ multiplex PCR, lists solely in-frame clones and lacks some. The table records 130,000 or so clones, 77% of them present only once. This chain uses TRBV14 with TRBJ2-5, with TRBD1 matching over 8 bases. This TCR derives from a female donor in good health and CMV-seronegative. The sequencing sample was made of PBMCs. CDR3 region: CASSQVAGGAETQYF. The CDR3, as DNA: TGTGCCAGCAGCCAAGTTGCAGGGGGCGCGGAGACCCAGTACTTC. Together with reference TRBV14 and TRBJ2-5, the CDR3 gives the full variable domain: EAGVTQFPSHSVIEKGQTVTLRCDPISGHDNLYWYRRVMGKEIKFLLHFVKESKQDESGMPNNRFLAERTGGTYSTLKVQPAELEDSGVYFCASSQVAGGAETQYFGPGTRLLVL.